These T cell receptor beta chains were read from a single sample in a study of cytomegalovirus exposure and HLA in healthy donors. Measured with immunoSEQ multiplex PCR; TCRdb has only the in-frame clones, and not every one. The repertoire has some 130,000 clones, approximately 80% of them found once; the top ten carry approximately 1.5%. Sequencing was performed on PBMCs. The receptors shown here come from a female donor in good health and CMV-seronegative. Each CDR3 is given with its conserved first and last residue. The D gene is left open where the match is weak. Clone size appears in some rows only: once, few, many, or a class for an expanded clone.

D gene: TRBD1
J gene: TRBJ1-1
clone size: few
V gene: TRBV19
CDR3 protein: CASRNRGEGRDTEAFF
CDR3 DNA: TGTGCCAGTAGGAACAGGGGAGAGGGAAGGGACACTGAAGCTTTCTTT

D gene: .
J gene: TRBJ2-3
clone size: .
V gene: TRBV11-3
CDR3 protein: CASSLEGATDTQYF
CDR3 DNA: TGTGCCAGCAGCTTAGAGGGGGCCACAGATACGCAGTATTTT

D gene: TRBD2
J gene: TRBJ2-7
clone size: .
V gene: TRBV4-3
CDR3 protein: CASSLGTSETYEQYF
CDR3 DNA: TGCGCCAGCAGCCTCGGGACTAGCGAGACCTACGAGCAGTACTTC

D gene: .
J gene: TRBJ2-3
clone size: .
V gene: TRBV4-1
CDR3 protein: CASSQENSRAPCPTDTQYF
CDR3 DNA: TGCGCCAGCAGCCAAGAGAATAGTAGAGCCCCTTGCCCCACAGATACGCAGTATTTT

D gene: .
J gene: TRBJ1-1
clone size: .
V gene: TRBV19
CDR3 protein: CASSIQPQGNTEAFF
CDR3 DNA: TGTGCCAGTAGTATCCAACCGCAGGGGAACACTGAAGCTTTCTTT

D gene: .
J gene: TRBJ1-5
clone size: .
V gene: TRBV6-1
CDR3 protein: CASSADRNSNQPQHF
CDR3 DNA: TGTGCCAGCAGTGCCGACAGGAATAGCAATCAGCCCCAGCATTTT

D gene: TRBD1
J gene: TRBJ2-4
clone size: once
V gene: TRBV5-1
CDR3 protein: CASSPLAGGQNIQYF
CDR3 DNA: TGCGCCAGCAGCCCCTTAGCAGGGGGCCAAAACATTCAGTACTTC

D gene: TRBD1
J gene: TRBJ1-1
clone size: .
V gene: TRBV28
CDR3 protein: CASRAGGLGSTEAFF
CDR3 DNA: TGTGCCAGCAGGGCAGGGGGATTAGGCTCCACTGAAGCTTTCTTT

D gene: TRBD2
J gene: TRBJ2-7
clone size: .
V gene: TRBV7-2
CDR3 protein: CASINDRLAGGGRSYEQYF
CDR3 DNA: TGTGCCAGCATCAACGACCGACTAGCGGGAGGGGGAAGGTCCTACGAGCAGTACTTC

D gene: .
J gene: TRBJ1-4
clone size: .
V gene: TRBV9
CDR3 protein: CASSDTGMGEKLFF
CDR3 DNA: TGTGCCAGCAGCGATACAGGGATGGGTGAAAAACTGTTTTTT

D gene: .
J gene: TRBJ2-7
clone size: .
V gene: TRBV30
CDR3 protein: CAWNKISGYEQYF
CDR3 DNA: TGTGCCTGGAATAAGATCAGCGGCTACGAGCAGTACTTC

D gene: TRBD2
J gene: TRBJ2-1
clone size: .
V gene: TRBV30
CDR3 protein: CAWTLRPGGLYNEQFF
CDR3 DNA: TGTGCCTGGACCCTACGACCGGGAGGTCTTTACAATGAGCAGTTCTTC

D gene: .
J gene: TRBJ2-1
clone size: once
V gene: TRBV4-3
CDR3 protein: CASSQSGAYNEQFF
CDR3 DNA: TGCGCCAGCAGCCAGAGCGGAGCTTACAATGAGCAGTTCTTC

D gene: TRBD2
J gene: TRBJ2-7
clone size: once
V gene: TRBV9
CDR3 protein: CASSVGSSGKGSYEQYF
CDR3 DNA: TGTGCCAGCAGCGTAGGTAGTAGCGGGAAGGGGTCCTACGAGCAGTACTTC

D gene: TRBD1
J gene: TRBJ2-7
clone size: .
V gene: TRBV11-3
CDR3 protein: CASSKPGQETRQYF
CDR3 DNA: TGTGCCAGCAGCAAACCGGGACAGGAGACTCGGCAGTACTTC

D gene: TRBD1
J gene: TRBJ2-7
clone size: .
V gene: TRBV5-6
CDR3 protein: CASSLRDRGFYEQYF
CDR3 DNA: TGTGCCAGCAGCCTCCGGGACAGGGGATTCTACGAGCAGTACTTC

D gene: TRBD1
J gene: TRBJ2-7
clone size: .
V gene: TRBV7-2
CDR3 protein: CASSPGTGYYEQYF
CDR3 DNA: TGTGCCAGCAGCCCAGGGACAGGCTATTACGAGCAGTACTTC

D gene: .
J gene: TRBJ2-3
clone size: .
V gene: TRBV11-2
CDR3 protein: CASSLEFGGLSTDTQYF
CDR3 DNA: TGTGCCAGCAGCTTAGAGTTCGGGGGGCTTAGCACAGATACGCAGTATTTT

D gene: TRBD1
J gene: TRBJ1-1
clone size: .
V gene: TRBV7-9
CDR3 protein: CASSSRQGGTEAFF
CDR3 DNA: TGTGCCAGCAGCTCGCGACAGGGGGGGACTGAAGCTTTCTTT

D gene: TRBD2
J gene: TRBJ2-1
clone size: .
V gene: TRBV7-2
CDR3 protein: CASSSSGSIYNEQFF
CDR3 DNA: TGTGCCAGCAGCTCTAGCGGGAGTATTTACAATGAGCAGTTCTTC